What follows are 29 T cell receptor beta chains derived from one specimen sequenced in a study of blood T cell repertoires in COVID-19. Sequencing used immunoSEQ multiplex PCR; TCRdb keeps in-frame clones, though not all of them. Of around 210,000 clones listed, 80% to 90% are singletons. The sequenced sample consisted of peripheral blood. Receptors were obtained from a human donor in a cohort sampled during active COVID-19.

This clone was seen a few times. The CDR3 loop reads CASSIQRNTEAFF. In DNA, the CDR3 is TGTGCCAGTAGTATACAGCGGAACACTGAAGCTTTCTTT. The rearrangement joins TRBV19 to TRBJ1-1; no definite D call. V gave up 2 bases and J gave up 1 base, with 5 bases separating them. Germline lookup yields CDR1 LNHDA and CDR2 SQIVND (reference sequence). CDR3 length equals 13 residues. The full variable domain, completed using reference TRBV19 and TRBJ1-1, is DGGITQSPKYLFRKEGQNVTLSCEQNLNHDAMYWYRQDPGQGLRLIYYSQIVNDFQKGDIAEGYSVSREKKESFPLTVTSAQKNPTAFYLCASSIQRNTEAFFGQGTRLTVV.

About this clone: The sample contains more than one DNA sequence encoding this CDR3. The chain links TRBV28 to TRBJ1-2; D not resolved. The CDR3 runs 13 residues. Trimming stripped 2 bases from V and 4 bases from J, with 8 bases between. Germline CDR1 is MDHEN and CDR2 is SYDVKM. The CDR3 loop is CASSLGRGYGYTF. The CDR3 bases are TGTGCCAGCAGTTTAGGTCGGGGCTATGGCTACACCTTC.

The chain combines TRBV27 with TRBJ2-7; possible D gene TRBD1, 8 bases. The CDR3 runs 16 residues. V lost 6 bases to trimming and J lost 3 bases, with 21 bases between them. Germline V CDR1 and CDR2: MNHEY, SMNVEV (reference sequence). CDR3 DNA: TGTGCCAGCAGGACAGGGGCTAGCGGATCACTCTACGAGCAGTACTTC. Protein sequence: CASRTGASGSLYEQYF.

This clone was seen only once. This chain connects TRBV3-1 (or the pseudogene TRBV3-2) to TRBJ2-2; D perhaps matches TRBD1 (7 bases). The CDR3 runs 14 residues. CDR1 is LGHDT and CDR2 is YNNKEL in the germline V gene (reference sequence). The ends were cut back, 5 bases at V and 4 bases at J, with 11 bases in the middle. The DNA for the CDR3 is TGTGCCAGCAGCTACAGGGGAGGCACCGGGGAGCTGTTTTTT. Protein product: CASSYRGGTGELFF.

The chain recombines TRBV12-3 or TRBV12-4 with TRBJ1-2; D unclear. CDR3 length equals 11 residues. Between the trimmed V and J ends, which lost 4 bases and 7 bases, there was a span of 7 bases. The CDR3 DNA is TGTGCCAGCAGTTCGGGTCCTGGCTACACCTTC. Protein sequence: CASSSGPGYTF.

This clone was found once. The chain is built from TRBV28 and TRBJ2-6; D possibly corresponds to TRBD1 (6 bases). The CDR3 totals 17 residues. The V end was cut by 5 bases, the J end by 0 bases, with 14 bases between. Germline loops: CDR1 MDHEN, CDR2 SYDVKM. DNA for the CDR3: TGTGCCAGCAGTGACCGGGACATCGCCTCTGGGGCCAACGTCCTGACTTTC. Its protein is CASSDRDIASGANVLTF.

As regards this clone: Other DNA sequences from this sample encode an identical CDR3 as well. The genes are TRBV7-2 and TRBJ2-5; a possible D gene is TRBD2 (6 bases). CDR1 and CDR2 (germline): SGHTA, FQGNSA. V was clipped by 0 bases and J by 4 bases, with 9 bases between them. This CDR3 spans 14 amino acids. The CDR3 loop reads CASSLAGRGETQYF. CDR3 DNA sequence: TGTGCCAGCAGCTTAGCCGGGAGAGGAGAGACCCAGTACTTC. Looking up the rest from reference TRBV7-2 and TRBJ2-5 gives the full variable domain: GAGVSQSPSNKVTEKGKDVELRCDPISGHTALYWYRQSLGQGLEFLIYFQGNSAPDKSGLPSDRFSAERTGGSVSTLTIQRTQQEDSAVYLCASSLAGRGETQYFGPGTRLLVL.

Of note for this clone: One end of the junction does not line up with germline, which may come from a read error. CDR3 DNA: TGTGCCAGCCCACCAGACAGGGACACTGAAGCTTTCTTT. Amino acids: CASPPDRDTEAFF. The V call is TRBV18, the J call TRBJ1-1; 7 positions agree with TRBD1. CDR1 KGHSH and CDR2 LQKENI come from the germline V gene. This CDR3 region has 13 residues.

The chain links TRBV18 to TRBJ1-2; D unresolved. Germline lookup yields CDR1 KGHSH and CDR2 LQKENI. The V gene lost 2 bases and the J gene lost 3 bases, with 13 bases spanning the gap. CDR3 length: 15 amino acids. The CDR3 loop reads CASSPLSEGDYGYTF. The DNA for the CDR3 is TGTGCCAGCTCACCATTATCGGAGGGTGACTATGGCTACACCTTC.

As regards this clone: Other nucleotide sequences in the sample specify the same CDR3. The chain carries TRBV18 and TRBJ1-4; 9 bases agree with TRBD1. V trimming: 3 bases; J trimming: 4 bases; junction bases outside the gene matches: 0. CDR3 length: 14 residues. Germline V CDR1 and CDR2: KGHSH, LQKENI. DNA for the CDR3: TGTGCCAGCTCACCGGGACAGGGTAATGAAAAACTGTTTTTT. This codes for CASSPGQGNEKLFF.

V usage is TRBV24-1 and J usage is TRBJ2-3; 13 positions match TRBD2. V lost 2 bases and J lost 3; bases outside the gene matches: 16. The CDR3 runs to 21 residues. Germline loops: CDR1 KGHDR, CDR2 SFDVKD. The CDR3 is CATSDSPRWTSGSLWTDTQYF. The CDR3 DNA follows: TGTGCCACCAGTGATTCCCCCCGATGGACTAGCGGGAGCTTGTGGACAGATACGCAGTATTTT.

The V and J genes are TRBV15 and TRBJ1-2; D may be TRBD1 (6 bases). The V gene lost 3 bases and the J gene lost 0 bases, with 8 bases spanning the gap. CDR1 LNHNV and CDR2 YYDKDF come from the germline V gene (reference sequence). There are 14 residues in the CDR3. CDR3 nucleotide sequence: TGTGCCACCAGCAGTGGGACAACTAACTATGGCTACACCTTC. Encoded protein: CATSSGTTNYGYTF.

The table lists this clone with a few counts. The chain couples TRBV6-1 to TRBJ2-7; D possibly corresponds to TRBD2 (7 bases). The V gene's germline CDR1 is MNHNS and CDR2 SASEGT. The V end lost 3 bases, the J end lost 0 bases, and 18 bases lay between the germline ends. The CDR3 length is 17 residues. CDR3 residues: CASSDSMAGAVSYEQYF. CDR3 bases: TGTGCCAGCAGTGATTCTATGGCGGGGGCCGTCTCCTACGAGCAGTACTTC.

The chain is built from TRBV10-3 and TRBJ2-7, with D perhaps TRBD1 (6 bases). This CDR3 is 14 amino acids long. V gave up 4 bases and J gave up 6 bases, with 16 bases separating them. Germline V gene sequence: CDR1 ENHRY, CDR2 SYGVKD. The CDR3 DNA is TGTGCCATCAGTGTGGGGGACAAGGGATTCGAGCAGTACTTC. It is translated as CAISVGDKGFEQYF.

V gene TRBV11-2 combines with J gene TRBJ2-1, with 10 bases lining up with TRBD1. With 2 bases clipped from V and 1 base from J, the junction kept 8 bases outside the gene matches. The CDR3 runs 18 residues. CDR1 is SGHAT, CDR2 FQNNGV, per germline. The CDR3 sequence: CASSLSRWGQGSYNEQFF. DNA of the CDR3: TGTGCCAGCAGCTTAAGTCGATGGGGACAGGGGTCCTACAATGAGCAGTTCTTC.

The chain links TRBV19 to TRBJ2-3; TRBD2 agrees at 8 bases. The J segment lost 4 bases and the V segment lost 6 bases, leaving 15 bases of the junction unmatched. The CDR3 sequence is 17 residues long. In germline, CDR1 is LNHDA, CDR2 SQIVND (reference sequence). The CDR3 DNA sequence: TGTGCCAGTAGCGGGAGGGCCAATGTTCTTGCGTCAGATACGCAGTATTTT. Its protein product is CASSGRANVLASDTQYF.

This clone was recorded once. The rearrangement links TRBV6-5 to TRBJ2-7; TRBD1 matches 9 bases. This CDR3 is built from 15 residues. In germline, CDR1 is MNHEY, CDR2 SVGAGI. V shed 6 bases and J 5 bases; nucleotides not matched to a gene: 11. The CDR3 coding sequence is TGTGCCAGCAGCTCGGGACAGGGCCCTGGGGACGAGCAGTACTTC. It codes for CASSSGQGPGDEQYF.

The V gene is TRBV18, the J gene TRBJ1-2; D is ambiguous. The germline CDR1 and CDR2 sequences are KGHSH and LQKENI. V dropped 2 bases and J dropped 8 bases, with 15 bases sitting between them. The CDR3 has 14 residues. CDR3 residues: CASSPREKTEGYTF. The CDR3 DNA reads as TGTGCCAGCTCACCAAGAGAGAAGACGGAGGGCTACACCTTC.

This clone was seen more than once but under ten times. V gene TRBV7-8 combines with J gene TRBJ1-2; a weak D match, TRBD1 (6 bases). The CDR3 sequence is 18 residues long. CDR1 and CDR2 from the germline V gene are SGHVS and FQNEAQ. V lost 0 bases to trimming and J lost 1 base, with 18 bases between them. This chain's CDR3 is CASSLAVRDRIINYGYTF. As DNA, the CDR3 is TGTGCCAGCAGCTTAGCCGTAAGAGACAGGATAATTAACTATGGCTACACCTTC.

The chain employs TRBV18 and TRBJ1-1; 8 nucleotides match TRBD1. The CDR3 length is 15 residues. Germline loops: CDR1 KGHSH, CDR2 LQKENI. V lost 3 bases, J lost 5 bases, and 8 bases stayed unmatched. CDR3 DNA sequence: TGTGCCAGCTCACCGTGGACAGGGATGAGAACTGAAGCTTTCTTT. It specifies CASSPWTGMRTEAFF.

Many counts were recorded for this clone. The CDR3 is CASSLSNSDTDTQYF. CDR3 in DNA: TGTGCCAGCAGCTTGAGCAATTCTGACACAGATACGCAGTATTTT. The chain has TRBV5-4 and TRBJ2-3; D gene uncertain. CDR1 and CDR2 from the germline V gene are SGHNT and YYREEE (reference sequence). The CDR3 covers 15 residues. The ends were cut back, 1 base at V and 2 bases at J, with 11 bases in the middle.

V gene TRBV5-1 combines with J gene TRBJ1-1; D is perhaps TRBD1 (5 bases). Germline CDR1 SGHRS, CDR2 YFSETQ. V lost 3 bases, J lost 3 bases, and 9 bases lay in between. This CDR3 has 13 amino acids. CDR3 amino acids: CASSWGGDTEAFF. The CDR3 DNA reads as TGCGCCAGCAGCTGGGGAGGGGACACTGAAGCTTTCTTT.

The V and J genes are TRBV9 and TRBJ2-2; 13 bases match TRBD2. V was pared by 4 bases and J by 5 bases, with 5 bases of the junction left unmatched. Germline CDR1 is SGDLS and CDR2 is YYNGEE. The CDR3 covers 16 residues. As DNA, the CDR3 is TGTGCCAGCAGCCCCCAGACTAGCGGGGGGACCGGGGAGCTGTTTTTT. It codes for CASSPQTSGGTGELFF.

CDR3 DNA: TGCGCCAGCAAATTAGCGGGGAGCACAGATACGCAGTATTTT. Encoded protein: CASKLAGSTDTQYF. V is TRBV5-1 and J is TRBJ2-3; 8 bases are shared with TRBD2. The CDR3 has 14 residues. With 6 bases clipped from V and 0 bases from J, the junction kept 3 bases outside the gene matches. The germline CDR1 and CDR2 sequences are SGHRS and YFSETQ.

The chain links TRBV9 to TRBJ1-2; 9 bases are a match to TRBD1. V shed 3 bases and J 3 bases; nucleotides not matched to a gene: 9. There are 16 residues in the CDR3. Germline V gene data show CDR1 as SGDLS and CDR2 as YYNGEE. Written as DNA, the CDR3 is TGTGCCAGCAGCGGAATCAAACAGGGGGCGGACTATGGCTACACCTTC. This translates into CASSGIKQGADYGYTF. Full variable domain (missing parts from reference TRBV9 and TRBJ1-2): DSGVTQTPKHLITATGQRVTLRCSPRSGDLSVYWYQQSLDQGLQFLIQYYNGEERAKGNILERFSAQQFPDLHSELNLSSLELGDSALYFCASSGIKQGADYGYTFGSGTRLTVV.

The rearrangement links TRBV5-1 to TRBJ2-7; 7 bases agree with TRBD2. Germline V lookup: CDR1 SGHRS, CDR2 YFSETQ. The CDR3 runs 15 residues. J gave up 1 base and V 4 bases, and 8 bases lay outside the gene matches. CDR3 bases: TGCGCCAGCAGCCAGCGACCTAGCGGTTCCTACGAGCAGTACTTC. It is translated as CASSQRPSGSYEQYF.

The chain recombines TRBV24-1 with TRBJ2-1, with TRBD2 matching 13 bases. V dropped 3 bases and J dropped 8; count of bases not matched to a gene: 6. CDR3 size: 16 residues. Germline V CDR1 and CDR2: KGHDR, SFDVKD. In DNA, the CDR3 is TGTGCCACCAGTGATGGCCCGGGACTAGCGGGGTATGAGCAGTTCTTC. Protein: CATSDGPGLAGYEQFF.

The rearrangement joins TRBV4-1 to TRBJ2-7; perhaps TRBD2 as D (6 bases). The germline CDR1 and CDR2 sequences are MGHRA and YSYEKL. Trimming left V 1 base short and J 2 bases short, with 9 bases between. CDR3 length: 14 residues. CDR3 protein: CASSQVGLPYEQYF. CDR3 coding DNA: TGCGCCAGCAGCCAAGTCGGACTACCCTACGAGCAGTACTTC.

The chain is built from TRBV5-1 and TRBJ2-7; TRBD2 matches 9 bases. J was trimmed by 1 base and V by 2 bases; bases with no gene match: 10. Germline values: CDR1 SGHRS, CDR2 YFSETQ. This CDR3 spans 17 amino acids. CDR3 nucleotide sequence: TGCGCCAGCAGCTTAGGCCTGATAGCGGGGGCTTCCTACGAGCAGTACTTC. It is translated as CASSLGLIAGASYEQYF.